This T cell receptor (beta chain) derives from a study of control samples from healthy donors and cancer patients. TCRdb keeps only in-frame clones here, not all; method: immunoSEQ multiplex PCR. Among approximately 140,000 clones, approximately 86% were seen once, and the ten largest hold approximately 8.6%. The CDR3 length is 14 residues. CDR1 and CDR2 (germline): SGDLS, YYNGEE. Between the trimmed V and J ends, which lost 0 bases and 6 bases, there was a span of 10 bases. This clone was recorded once. The receptor's source is a woman in her 30s in good health. V usage is TRBV9 and J usage is TRBJ1-5; D gene uncertain. The sample consisted of blood. Written as DNA, the CDR3 is TGTGCCAGCAGCGTAGGAGGCGGTGGTCAGCCCCAGCATTTT. Protein: CASSVGGGGQPQHF.